The 9 T cell receptor beta chains below come from one sample, sequenced in a study of T-cell memory formation after mild COVID-19. From the 5' RACE reads, TCRdb called clonotypes with MiXCR, one entry per CDR3 protein. The repertoire consists of about 340,000 distinct CDR3 sequences, with 10% to 15% occurring once and the leading ten covering about a fifth. The sample was PBMCs or a T cell subset sorted from them (not recorded which). All receptors come from a man younger than 35 who had mild COVID-19 (a few samples of this study predate the infection). Cell type and time point are not known.

The chain has TRBV6-1 and TRBJ1-1; D uncertain. Germline V gene lookup returns CDR1 MNHNS and CDR2 SASEGT. CDR3 size: 12 residues. Trimming cost V 1 base and J 10 bases, with 10 bases left between them. The CDR3 sequence is CASSEGRVGAFF. In DNA, the CDR3 is TGTGCCAGCAGTGAAGGGAGGGTTGGAGCTTTCTTT.

A word on this clonotype: With a much larger clone just one base away, this may be a read error. This chain links TRBV25-1 with TRBJ1-1; D call uncertain. Between the trimmed V and J ends, which lost 6 bases and 3 bases, there was a span of 5 bases. This CDR3 spans 11 amino acids. CDR1 is MGHDK, CDR2 SYGVNS, per germline. The CDR3, as DNA: TGTGCCAGCAGGGAGGACACTGAAGCTTTCTTT. Translating it yields CASREDTEAFF.

The chain recombines TRBV27 with TRBJ2-5; unclear D gene. Germline CDR1 and CDR2: MNHEY and SMNVEV (reference sequence). Trimming removed 6 bases from V and 5 bases from J, with 13 bases in between. The CDR3 is made up of 13 amino acids. This CDR3 is CASSHGGFETQYF. The CDR3 region has the DNA TGTGCCAGCAGCCACGGCGGCTTTGAGACCCAGTACTTC.

The chain links TRBV5-1 to TRBJ2-5; D might be TRBD1 (6 bases). With 7 bases removed from V and 3 bases from J, the gap between germline ends came to 16 bases. This CDR3 is built from 14 residues. Per germline, CDR1 SGHRS and CDR2 YFSETQ. The CDR3, as DNA: TGCGCCAGCTGGGGGCAGCCCGGGGAAGAGACCCAGTACTTC. It codes for CASWGQPGEETQYF.

In this sample, this clonotype turned up a few times. V and J are TRBV4-1 and TRBJ2-6; D is unclear. Per the germline V gene, CDR1 is MGHRA and CDR2 is YSYEKL. CDR3 size: 15 residues. V lost 4 bases to trimming and J lost 0 bases, with 7 bases between them. CDR3 sequence: CASSPQSSGANVLTF. The CDR3 DNA follows: TGCGCCAGCAGCCCGCAGAGCTCTGGGGCCAACGTCCTGACTTTC.

Only a few counts were recorded for this clonotype. J is TRBJ1-2 and V is TRBV12-3 or TRBV12-4; D may be TRBD1 (5 bases). The CDR3 contains 14 residues. V lost 3 bases, J lost 4 bases, and 12 bases lay in between. CDR3 DNA: TGTGCCAGCAGTTTGATGGGGCCCCCCTATGGCTACACCTTC. It encodes CASSLMGPPYGYTF.

This clonotype was observed many times. This sequence joins TRBV5-4 and TRBJ1-4, with D unresolved. CDR1 is SGHNT and CDR2 is YYREEE in the germline V gene (reference sequence). The CDR3 length is 12 residues. The germline V and J ends were trimmed by 1 base and 10 bases, with 8 bases remaining between them. For the CDR3, the DNA is TGTGCCAGCAGCTTGCCCGGATCAAAACTGTTTTTT. Translating it yields CASSLPGSKLFF.

The rearrangement joins TRBV6-6 to TRBJ2-6, with D possibly matching TRBD1 (5 bases). The CDR3 runs to 18 residues. Germline loops: CDR1 MNHNY, CDR2 SVGAGI (reference sequence). Deletions cut 2 bases from V and 0 bases from J, with 14 bases between. The CDR3 reads CASSYGWTSYSGANVLTF. For the CDR3, the DNA is TGTGCCAGCAGTTACGGTTGGACAAGTTACTCTGGGGCCAACGTCCTGACTTTC.

This clonotype was seen a handful of times. The chain employs TRBV9 and TRBJ2-1, with 8 bases aligning to TRBD2. CDR1 and CDR2 from the germline V gene are SGDLS and YYNGEE. V dropped 0 bases and J dropped 2; count of bases not matched to a gene: 1. The CDR3 contains 15 residues. CDR3 amino acids: CASSVDGGAYNEQFF. In DNA, the CDR3 is TGTGCCAGCAGCGTAGACGGGGGGGCCTACAATGAGCAGTTCTTC.